The clone carrying this TCR beta chain was seen a few times. TCRdb's copy holds only in-frame clones and misses some; the assay was immunoSEQ multiplex PCR. Here the sample spans under 200,000 clones, roughly 80% being singletons. These data originate in a study of cytotoxic CD8 clonotypes in ibrutinib-treated CLL. The CDR3 is made up of 17 amino acids. The ends were cut back, 0 bases at V and 0 bases at J, with 9 bases in the middle. Germline loops: CDR1 LGHNA, CDR2 YSLEER. The chain recombines TRBV4-3 with TRBJ2-6; no firm D call. The TCR originated in a human donor with chronic lymphocytic leukemia. The material was PBMCs, obtained after 24 months of ibrutinib treatment. CDR3 nucleotides: TGCGCCAGCAGCCAAGATCTGCGGACCTCTGGGGCCAACGTCCTGACTTTC. Protein: CASSQDLRTSGANVLTF.